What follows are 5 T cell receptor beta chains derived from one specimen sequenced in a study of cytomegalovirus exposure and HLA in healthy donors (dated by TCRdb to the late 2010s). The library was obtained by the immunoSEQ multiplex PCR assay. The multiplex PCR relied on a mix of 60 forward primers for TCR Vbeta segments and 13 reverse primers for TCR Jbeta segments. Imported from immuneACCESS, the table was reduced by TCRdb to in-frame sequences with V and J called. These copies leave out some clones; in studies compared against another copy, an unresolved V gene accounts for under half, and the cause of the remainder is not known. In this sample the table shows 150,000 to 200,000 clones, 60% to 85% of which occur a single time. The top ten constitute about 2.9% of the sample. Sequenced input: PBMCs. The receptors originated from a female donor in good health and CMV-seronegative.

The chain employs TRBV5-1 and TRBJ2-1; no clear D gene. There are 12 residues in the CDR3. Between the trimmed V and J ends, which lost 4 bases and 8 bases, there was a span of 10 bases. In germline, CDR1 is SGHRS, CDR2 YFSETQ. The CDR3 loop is CASSITIHEQFF. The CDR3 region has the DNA TGCGCCAGCAGCATTACAATCCATGAGCAGTTCTTC.

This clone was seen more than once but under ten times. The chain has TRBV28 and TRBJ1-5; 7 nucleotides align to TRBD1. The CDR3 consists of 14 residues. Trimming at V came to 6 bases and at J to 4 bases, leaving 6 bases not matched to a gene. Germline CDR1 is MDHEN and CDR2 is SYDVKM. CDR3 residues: CASRWDSENQPQHF. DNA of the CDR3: TGTGCCAGCAGATGGGACAGCGAAAATCAGCCCCAGCATTTT. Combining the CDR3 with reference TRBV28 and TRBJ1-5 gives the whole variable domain DVKVTQSSRYLVKRTGEKVFLECVQDMDHENMFWYRQDPGLGLRLIYFSYDVKMKEKGDIPEGYSVSREKKERFSLILESASTNQTSMYLCASRWDSENQPQHFGDGTRLSIL.

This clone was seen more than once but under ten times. CDR3 in DNA: TGTGCCAGTAGTAGTGGCCTAGCGGGACAAAGTGGAGAGACCCAGTACTTC. Translating gives CASSSGLAGQSGETQYF. This chain joins TRBV19 and TRBJ2-5; 9 nucleotides align to TRBD2. The germline V gene encodes CDR1 LNHDA and CDR2 SQIVND (reference sequence). The CDR3 runs 17 residues. With 4 bases clipped from V and 4 bases from J, the junction kept 13 bases outside the gene matches.

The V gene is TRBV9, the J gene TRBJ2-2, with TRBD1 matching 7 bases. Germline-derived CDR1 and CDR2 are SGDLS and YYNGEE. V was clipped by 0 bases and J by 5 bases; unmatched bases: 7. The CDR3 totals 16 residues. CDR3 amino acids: CASSVDKGARTGELFF. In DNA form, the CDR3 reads TGTGCCAGCAGCGTAGATAAGGGGGCGCGGACCGGGGAGCTGTTTTTT. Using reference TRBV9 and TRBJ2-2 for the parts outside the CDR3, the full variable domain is DSGVTQTPKHLITATGQRVTLRCSPRSGDLSVYWYQQSLDQGLQFLIQYYNGEERAKGNILERFSAQQFPDLHSELNLSSLELGDSALYFCASSVDKGARTGELFFGEGSRLTVL.

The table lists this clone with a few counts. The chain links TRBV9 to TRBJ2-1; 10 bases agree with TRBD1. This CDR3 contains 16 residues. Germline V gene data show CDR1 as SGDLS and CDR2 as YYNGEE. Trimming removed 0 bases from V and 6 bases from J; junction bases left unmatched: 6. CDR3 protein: CASSVDAGTGVNEQFF. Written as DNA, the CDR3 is TGTGCCAGCAGCGTAGATGCCGGGACAGGGGTCAATGAGCAGTTCTTC.